This entry lists 20 T cell receptor beta chains sequenced from one sample in a study of T cell responses to AZD1222 COVID-19 vaccine. TCRdb's copy holds only in-frame clones and misses some; the assay was immunoSEQ multiplex PCR. The repertoire has about 120,000 clones, 90% of them found once; the top ten carry approximately 7.5%. This specimen consisted of peripheral blood, obtained on day 0 of AZD1222 vaccination. The origin of the receptors is an adult in good health.

V is TRBV2 and J is TRBJ2-1; D might be TRBD2 (5 bases). V dropped 3 bases and J dropped 7 bases, with 16 bases sitting between them. The CDR3 is 15 residues long. CDR1 is SNHLY and CDR2 is FYNNEI in the germline V gene. The CDR3: CASSDLGGSRNEQFF. CDR3 nucleotides: TGTGCCAGCAGTGACCTGGGCGGGTCCCGGAATGAGCAGTTCTTC.

The chain has TRBV25-1 and TRBJ1-3, with D perhaps TRBD1 (5 bases). Trimming took 1 base from V and 2 from J, leaving 12 bases between them. This CDR3 spans 16 amino acids. Germline-derived CDR1 and CDR2 are MGHDK and SYGVNS. This CDR3 is CASSESRGVTGNTIYF. For the CDR3, the DNA is TGTGCCAGCAGTGAATCTCGGGGGGTAACTGGAAACACCATATATTTT.

The rearrangement joins TRBV6-5 to TRBJ2-7, with 12 nucleotides matching TRBD2. J lost 0 bases, V lost 8 bases, and 5 bases had no gene match. The CDR3 extends over 15 amino acids. Germline V gene lookup returns CDR1 MNHEY and CDR2 SVGAGI. The CDR3 spells CASAGLAGSSYEQYF. CDR3 coding DNA: TGTGCCAGCGCCGGACTAGCGGGAAGCTCCTACGAGCAGTACTTC.

J is TRBJ1-2 and V is TRBV5-5, with D unclear. V was trimmed by 0 bases and J by 9 bases, leaving 18 bases between them. CDR1 and CDR2 (germline): SGHKS, YYEKEE (reference sequence). This CDR3 has 15 residues. CDR3: CASSLDGTSPQSYTF. The DNA for the CDR3 is TGTGCCAGCAGCTTGGACGGTACATCCCCACAGAGCTACACCTTC. Full variable domain (outside the CDR3, taken from reference TRBV5-5 and TRBJ1-2): DAGVTQSPTHLIKTRGQQVTLRCSPISGHKSVSWYQQVLGQGPQFIFQYYEKEERGRGNFPDRFSARQFPNYSSELNVNALLLGDSALYLCASSLDGTSPQSYTFGSGTRLTVV.

The rearrangement joins TRBV28 to TRBJ1-6, with 8 bases lining up with TRBD1. Germline values: CDR1 MDHEN, CDR2 SYDVKM. The CDR3 length is 14 residues. V trimming: 5 bases; J trimming: 11 bases; junction bases outside the gene matches: 8. The CDR3 DNA follows: TGTGCCAGCAGTACACCGGGACAGGTTACACCCCTCCACTTT. Residues: CASSTPGQVTPLHF.

The rearrangement links TRBV18 to TRBJ2-7; TRBD2 aligns across 9 bases. Germline CDR1 is KGHSH and CDR2 is LQKENI. This CDR3 comprises 14 residues. After removal of 3 bases from V and 4 bases from J, the junction contained 4 bases not matched to a gene. Here the CDR3 DNA reads TGTGCCAGCTCACCGCGGGAGGGCCTTTACGAGCAGTACTTC. Protein sequence: CASSPREGLYEQYF.

The chain employs TRBV19 and TRBJ2-2; D may correspond to TRBD1 or TRBD2 (5 bases each). Between the trimmed V and J ends, which lost 1 base and 5 bases, there was a span of 5 bases. CDR3 length equals 13 residues. In germline, CDR1 is LNHDA, CDR2 SQIVND (reference sequence). The CDR3 here is CASSIGGTGELFF. The CDR3 region has the DNA TGTGCCAGTAGTATAGGGGGGACCGGGGAGCTGTTTTTT.

The V call is TRBV6-5, the J call TRBJ2-2, with D perhaps matching TRBD1 (5 bases). Germline V gene lookup returns CDR1 MNHEY and CDR2 SVGAGI. Trimming removed 6 bases from V and 6 bases from J, with 8 bases in between. CDR3 length: 12 amino acids. The CDR3 DNA sequence: TGTGCCAGCAGCAGGGCCCCCGGGGAGCTGTTTTTT. It is translated as CASSRAPGELFF.

This chain links TRBV7-9 with TRBJ1-2; 10 bases fit TRBD1. Germline V gives CDR1 SEHNR, CDR2 FQNEAQ (reference sequence). This CDR3 has 16 residues. Trimming took 5 bases from V and 4 from J; bases not matched to a gene: 10. This chain's CDR3 is CASSATGGRNSYGYTF. Here the CDR3 DNA reads TGTGCCAGCAGCGCGACAGGGGGCCGGAATTCCTATGGCTACACCTTC.

This clone was picked up a small number of times. V and J are TRBV5-4 and TRBJ2-1, with a possible D match to TRBD2 (6 bases). There are 15 residues in the CDR3. The V and J ends lost 0 bases and 3 bases respectively, with 10 bases between them. Looked up from germline, CDR1 is SGHNT and CDR2 is YYREEE (reference sequence). The CDR3, as DNA: TGTGCCAGCAGCTTGGAGGGGACTGGCTACAATGAGCAGTTCTTC. Encoded protein: CASSLEGTGYNEQFF.

V and J are TRBV6-2 or TRBV6-3 and TRBJ2-7; TRBD2 agrees at 10 bases. V dropped 5 bases and J dropped 6; count of bases not matched to a gene: 19. CDR1 and CDR2 from the germline V gene are MNHEY and SVGEGT. The CDR3 spans 18 residues. The CDR3 spells CASSPVASGRDIRFEQYF. The CDR3 DNA follows: TGTGCCAGCAGTCCAGTGGCTAGCGGGAGAGATATCCGTTTCGAGCAGTACTTC.

V and J are TRBV7-2 and TRBJ2-7; D unresolved. This CDR3 is 15 amino acids long. The V end lost 1 base, the J end lost 0 bases, and 10 bases lay between the germline ends. Germline V gene sequence: CDR1 SGHTA, CDR2 FQGNSA. The CDR3 region is CASSLEAGSSYEQYF. CDR3 nucleotides: TGTGCCAGCAGCTTAGAGGCAGGTAGCTCCTACGAGCAGTACTTC.

J is TRBJ1-3 and V is TRBV6-1; 12 bases fit TRBD1. The germline V gene has CDR1 MNHNS and CDR2 SASEGT. The CDR3 has 18 residues. The trim removed 4 bases at V and 6 bases at J, leaving 13 bases unmatched. CDR3 residues: CASSARDRGRSGVNTIYF. Written as DNA, the CDR3 is TGTGCCAGCAGTGCCCGGGACAGGGGGCGATCGGGGGTAAACACCATATATTTT.

With regard to this clone: This specimen includes other DNA sequences encoding the same CDR3. The V and J genes are TRBV7-2 and TRBJ2-5, with D unclear. Germline CDR1 is SGHTA and CDR2 is FQGNSA. The CDR3 totals 13 residues. The ends were cut back, 0 bases at V and 3 bases at J, with 5 bases in the middle. The CDR3 DNA sequence: TGTGCCAGCAGCTTAGCAAGGGAAGAGACCCAGTACTTC. Translated: CASSLAREETQYF.

V usage is TRBV2 and J usage is TRBJ2-5; TRBD2 agrees at 10 bases. V shed 2 bases, J shed 5 bases, and the junction held 5 bases outside the gene matches. The germline CDR1 and CDR2 sequences are SNHLY and FYNNEI. This CDR3 contains 15 residues. The CDR3 loop is CASSEMSGRGETQYF. DNA for the CDR3: TGTGCCAGCAGTGAAATGAGCGGGAGGGGGGAGACCCAGTACTTC.

The V call is TRBV18, the J call TRBJ2-5; D assignment may be TRBD1 or TRBD2 (5 bases each). The ends were cut back, 3 bases at V and 9 bases at J, with 26 bases in the middle. The CDR3 runs to 17 residues. Germline lookup yields CDR1 KGHSH and CDR2 LQKENI. This CDR3 is CASSPIARGPTKGPQYF. CDR3 in DNA: TGTGCCAGCTCACCGATCGCCCGGGGCCCCACCAAGGGGCCCCAGTACTTC.

The chain uses TRBV14 and TRBJ2-1; TRBD1 or TRBD2 may be the D gene (5 bases each). The CDR3 covers 13 residues. With 1 base removed from V and 7 bases from J, the gap between germline ends came to 8 bases. Germline V gene sequence: CDR1 SGHDN, CDR2 FVKESK. The CDR3 here is CASSQVWGNEQFF. The CDR3 DNA is TGTGCCAGCAGCCAAGTCTGGGGGAATGAGCAGTTCTTC.

This clone was seen just once. The final CDR3 position lacks the conserved phenylalanine or tryptophan, pointing to a likely read error. Because the CDR3's place on the DNA is in doubt, the DNA is left out and the CDR3 is given as listed by TCRdb. The chain joins TRBV19 to TRBJ2-7; whether TRBD1, the table's D call, matches the DNA was not checked. The CDR3 comprises 13 residues, both ends counted. Germline CDR1 is LNHDA and CDR2 is SQIVND (reference sequence). This CDR3 is CASSTSGQGSLSI.

The chain has TRBV19 and TRBJ1-5; D is unclear. This CDR3 spans 15 amino acids. Germline V lookup: CDR1 LNHDA, CDR2 SQIVND (reference sequence). Trimming removed 6 bases at V and 0 bases at J, with 12 bases between. The CDR3 is CASRGALYSNQPQHF. CDR3 nucleotides: TGTGCCAGTAGAGGAGCACTCTATAGCAATCAGCCCCAGCATTTT.

J is TRBJ1-6 and V is TRBV4-1; no definite D call. CDR3 length equals 17 residues. Germline CDR1 is MGHRA and CDR2 is YSYEKL. Trimming left V 0 bases short and J 0 bases short, with 9 bases between. The CDR3 DNA reads as TGCGCCAGCAGCCAAGAGATCATGAGCTCCTATAATTCACCCCTCCACTTT. This translates into CASSQEIMSSYNSPLHF.